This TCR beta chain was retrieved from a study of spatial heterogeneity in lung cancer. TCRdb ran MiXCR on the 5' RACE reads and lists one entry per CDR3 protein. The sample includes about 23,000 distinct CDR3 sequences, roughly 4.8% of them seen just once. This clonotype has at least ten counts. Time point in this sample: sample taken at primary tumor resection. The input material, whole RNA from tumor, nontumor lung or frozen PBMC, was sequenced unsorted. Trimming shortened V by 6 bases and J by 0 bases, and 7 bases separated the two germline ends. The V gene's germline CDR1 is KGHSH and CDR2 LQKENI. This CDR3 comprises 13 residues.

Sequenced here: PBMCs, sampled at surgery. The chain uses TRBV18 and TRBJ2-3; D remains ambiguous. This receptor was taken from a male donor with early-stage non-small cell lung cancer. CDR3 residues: CASSLQSTDTQYF. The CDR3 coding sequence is TGTGCCAGCTCTCTCCAGAGCACAGATACGCAGTATTTT.